The 23 T cell receptor beta chains listed next were all sequenced from one sample in a study of cytomegalovirus exposure and HLA in healthy donors. Primers included in the PCR were 60 Vbeta and 13 Jbeta primers. Data came from immunoSEQ multiplex PCR; TCRdb stores just in-frame clones and leaves some out. The listing contains around 35,000 clones. Sequencing was done on a sample of PBMCs. The source is a woman in her 40s in good health and CMV-seropositive.

The CDR3: CASSVALGVDTQYF. CDR3 in DNA: TGTGCCAGCAGCGTAGCTTTAGGAGTCGATACGCAGTATTTT. The chain employs TRBV9 and TRBJ2-3; D is undetermined. This CDR3 contains 14 residues. V lost 0 bases and J 6 bases, leaving 11 bases between the germline ends. In germline, CDR1 is SGDLS, CDR2 YYNGEE. The full variable domain, rest sourced from reference TRBV9 and TRBJ2-3, is DSGVTQTPKHLITATGQRVTLRCSPRSGDLSVYWYQQSLDQGLQFLIQYYNGEERAKGNILERFSAQQFPDLHSELNLSSLELGDSALYFCASSVALGVDTQYFGPGTRLTVL.

This rearrangement joins TRBV5-1 to TRBJ1-6, with D perhaps matching TRBD1 (5 bases). CDR1 is SGHRS and CDR2 is YFSETQ in the germline V gene. The CDR3 extends over 15 amino acids. V was cut by 2 bases and J by 7 bases, with 13 bases left in between. The CDR3 DNA follows: TGCGCCAGCAGCTTCTGGACGGGGGGGAATTCACCCCTCCACTTT. It specifies CASSFWTGGNSPLHF. The variable domain in full, completed from reference TRBV5-1 and TRBJ1-6, reads KAGVTQTPRYLIKTRGQQVTLSCSPISGHRSVSWYQQTPGQGLQFLFEYFSETQRNKGNFPGRFSGRQFSNSRSEMNVSTLELGDSALYLCASSFWTGGNSPLHFGNGTRLTVT.

The chain joins TRBV27 to TRBJ2-2; 9 nucleotides match TRBD1. This CDR3 comprises 14 residues. V dropped 6 bases and J dropped 1; count of bases not matched to a gene: 0. The germline gives CDR1 MNHEY, CDR2 SMNVEV (reference sequence). The CDR3 region is CASRGQGNTGELFF. DNA of the CDR3: TGTGCCAGCAGGGGACAGGGGAACACCGGGGAGCTGTTTTTT.

This sequence joins TRBV7-2 and TRBJ2-1; 14 positions agree with TRBD2. The CDR3 sequence is 17 residues long. V dropped 3 bases and J dropped 7; count of bases not matched to a gene: 8. Germline CDR1 and CDR2: SGHTA and FQGNSA. CDR3 DNA: TGTGCCAGCAGCTTTACCGGACTAGCGGGAGGCAGGAATGAGCAGTTCTTC. Protein product: CASSFTGLAGGRNEQFF.

V and J are TRBV9 and TRBJ2-7, with D maybe TRBD1 (6 bases). V lost 4 bases and J lost 6, with 14 bases in between. CDR3 size: 13 residues. Germline values: CDR1 SGDLS, CDR2 YYNGEE. The CDR3 nucleotides read TGTGCCAGCAGCCTCGGACAGCCGGGCGAGCAGTACTTC. Its translation is CASSLGQPGEQYF. Full variable domain (missing parts from reference TRBV9 and TRBJ2-7): DSGVTQTPKHLITATGQRVTLRCSPRSGDLSVYWYQQSLDQGLQFLIQYYNGEERAKGNILERFSAQQFPDLHSELNLSSLELGDSALYFCASSLGQPGEQYFGPGTRLTVT.

This rearrangement joins TRBV28 to TRBJ1-1; 9 bases match TRBD1. Germline V gene data show CDR1 as MDHEN and CDR2 as SYDVKM. Trimming cost V 9 bases and J 10 bases; bases outside gene matches: 21. The CDR3 covers 16 residues. The CDR3 here is CASRDRAFGRRLGAFF. CDR3 nucleotide sequence: TGTGCCAGTAGGGACAGGGCGTTCGGGCGACGTCTCGGAGCTTTCTTT.

The rearrangement joins TRBV9 to TRBJ2-5; perhaps TRBD2 as D (5 bases). CDR1 is SGDLS, CDR2 YYNGEE, per germline. The CDR3 is 16 residues long. V lost 4 bases to trimming and J lost 1 base, with 17 bases between them. The chain's CDR3 is CASSPPATGFQETQYF. The CDR3 DNA sequence: TGTGCCAGCAGCCCTCCAGCCACGGGGTTCCAAGAGACCCAGTACTTC.

This chain joins TRBV29-1 and TRBJ1-1; 7 nucleotides agree with TRBD1. The germline V gene has CDR1 SQVTM and CDR2 ANQGSEA. J lost 3 bases, V lost 4 bases, and 5 bases had no gene match. This CDR3 region has 13 residues. DNA of the CDR3: TGCAGCGTTGCCACAGGGGTGGACACTGAAGCTTTCTTT. The encoded protein is CSVATGVDTEAFF.

J is TRBJ2-3 and V is TRBV19, with 9 bases identical to TRBD1. V was clipped by 5 bases and J by 4 bases; unmatched bases: 10. Germline CDR1 reads LNHDA; CDR2 reads SQIVND (reference sequence). This CDR3 is 16 amino acids long. As DNA, the CDR3 is TGTGCCAGTAGTGTGACAGGGGGAGTTTGGGCAGATACGCAGTATTTT. Its translation: CASSVTGGVWADTQYF.

J is TRBJ1-2 and V is TRBV5-4; TRBD1 matches 7 bases. From germline, CDR1 is SGHNT and CDR2 YYREEE (reference sequence). Trimming at V came to 2 bases and at J to 5 bases, leaving 3 bases not matched to a gene. The CDR3 consists of 13 residues. The CDR3 nucleotides are TGTGCCAGCAGCTTCGACAGGGTTTATGGCTACACCTTC. Its protein is CASSFDRVYGYTF.

The gene calls are TRBV15 and TRBJ1-2; 8 positions match TRBD1. The CDR3 totals 13 residues. Germline-derived CDR1 and CDR2 are LNHNV and YYDKDF (reference sequence). Trimming at V came to 5 bases and at J to 8 bases, leaving 7 bases not matched to a gene. CDR3 coding DNA: TGTGCCACCAGCTCCAGGACAGGGCAGGGCTACACCTTC. Its protein product is CATSSRTGQGYTF.

The CDR3 sequence: CASSPGQGSTIYF. The CDR3 DNA follows: TGCGCCAGCAGCCCTGGACAGGGGTCTACCATATATTTT. V usage is TRBV5-1 and J usage is TRBJ1-3, with 9 bases identical to TRBD1. Trimming removed 4 bases from V and 10 bases from J; junction bases left unmatched: 6. Germline V gene lookup returns CDR1 SGHRS and CDR2 YFSETQ. The CDR3 totals 13 residues. Supplemented by reference TRBV5-1 and TRBJ1-3, the full variable domain reads KAGVTQTPRYLIKTRGQQVTLSCSPISGHRSVSWYQQTPGQGLQFLFEYFSETQRNKGNFPGRFSGRQFSNSRSEMNVSTLELGDSALYLCASSPGQGSTIYFGEGSWLTVV.

The CDR3 bases are TGCGCCAGCAGCCCCAGACAGGCGAACACTGAAGCTTTCTTT. This translates into CASSPRQANTEAFF. The chain combines TRBV10-2 with TRBJ1-1, with D tentatively TRBD1 (6 bases). V lost 6 bases and J 1 base, leaving 12 bases between the germline ends. Germline V lookup: CDR1 WSHSY, CDR2 SAAADI. The CDR3 contains 14 residues.

The rearrangement uses TRBV4-1 and TRBJ2-6, with 8 positions matching TRBD1. The CDR3 has 16 residues. Germline CDR1 is MGHRA and CDR2 is YSYEKL. With V trimmed by 2 bases and J by 2 bases, 2 bases remained unmatched. The CDR3 region has the DNA TGCGCCAGCAGCCAACGACAGGGGACTGGGGCCAACGTCCTGACTTTC. This gives the protein CASSQRQGTGANVLTF.

The chain carries TRBV9 and TRBJ2-3; D is perhaps TRBD2 (7 bases). The CDR3 extends over 15 amino acids. Germline CDR1 is SGDLS and CDR2 is YYNGEE. V lost 3 bases and J 2 bases, leaving 13 bases between the germline ends. The CDR3 here is CASSEGGAHTDTQYF. Here the CDR3 DNA reads TGTGCCAGCAGCGAGGGGGGGGCCCACACAGATACGCAGTATTTT.

This chain connects TRBV28 to TRBJ1-1, with D possibly being TRBD1 (5 bases). V was trimmed by 7 bases and J by 1 base, leaving 19 bases between them. The CDR3 covers 16 residues. Germline V lookup: CDR1 MDHEN, CDR2 SYDVKM. The CDR3 DNA reads TGTGCCAGCAATTCTTGGAGGGGCCCGTCGAACACTGAAGCTTTCTTT. Translation: CASNSWRGPSNTEAFF.

The gene calls are TRBV5-5 and TRBJ2-7; 7 bases map to TRBD1. Germline CDR1 SGHKS, CDR2 YYEKEE (reference sequence). The CDR3 sequence is 14 residues long. The V gene end was trimmed by 0 bases and the J gene end by 6 bases; junction bases not matched to a gene: 6. In DNA, the CDR3 is TGTGCCAGCAGCTTGGGACAGGGTTTCAGCGAGCAGTACTTC. Residues: CASSLGQGFSEQYF.

The CDR3 here is CASSETGGAPYNSPLHF. In nucleotides, the CDR3 is TGTGCCAGCAGTGAAACGGGGGGGGCCCCCTATAATTCACCCCTCCACTTT. V and J are TRBV2 and TRBJ1-6, with D maybe TRBD1 (6 bases). Germline V gene data show CDR1 as SNHLY and CDR2 as FYNNEI. The CDR3 extends over 17 amino acids. V was trimmed by 2 bases and J by 2 bases, leaving 13 bases between them. Together with reference TRBV2 and TRBJ1-6, the CDR3 gives the full variable domain: EPEVTQTPSHQVTQMGQEVILRCVPISNHLYFYWYRQILGQKVEFLVSFYNNEISEKSEIFDDQFSVERPDGSNFTLKIRSTKLEDSAMYFCASSETGGAPYNSPLHFGNGTRLTVT.

This chain joins TRBV6-4 and TRBJ1-4; the D is unclear. V was pared by 5 bases and J by 0 bases, with 13 bases between. This CDR3 is built from 16 residues. Germline assignment: CDR1 MRHNA and CDR2 SNTAGT. CDR3 sequence (DNA): TGTGCCAGCAGTCGCAGTCCCGGGGCAACTAATGAAAAACTGTTTTTT. Protein: CASSRSPGATNEKLFF.

The CDR3 loop reads CATSMDRANIQYF. CDR3 DNA sequence: TGTGCCACCAGCATGGACAGGGCGAACATTCAGTACTTC. The J gene is TRBJ2-4, the V gene TRBV15, with TRBD1 matching 8 bases. CDR3 length: 13 amino acids. V dropped 4 bases and J dropped 7; count of bases not matched to a gene: 3. Germline loops: CDR1 LNHNV, CDR2 YYDKDF (reference sequence).

The chain uses TRBV7-2 and TRBJ2-7; D is ambiguous. Germline V gene sequence: CDR1 SGHTA, CDR2 FQGNSA. Trimming stripped 4 bases from V and 2 bases from J, with 3 bases between. The CDR3 has 11 residues. CDR3 DNA: TGTGCCAGCAGCTCTACCTACGAGCAGTACTTC. The encoded protein is CASSSTYEQYF.

The rearrangement joins TRBV2 to TRBJ2-5; possibly TRBD2 for D (6 bases). From germline, CDR1 is SNHLY and CDR2 FYNNEI. V lost 8 bases and J lost 2, with 9 bases in between. The CDR3 runs to 12 residues. CDR3 sequence: CASRTTQETQYF. The DNA of the CDR3 is TGTGCCAGCCGGACTACACAAGAGACCCAGTACTTC.

The chain carries TRBV27 and TRBJ1-5; tentatively, D is TRBD1 (5 bases). There are 15 residues in the CDR3. Per germline, CDR1 MNHEY and CDR2 SMNVEV (reference sequence). Trimming took off 2 bases at V and 3 bases at J, with 11 bases between the two ends. CDR3 region: CASSLIGRVNQPQHF. Written as DNA, the CDR3 is TGTGCCAGCAGTTTAATCGGCAGGGTCAATCAGCCCCAGCATTTT.